This T cell receptor beta chain derives from a study of control samples from healthy donors and cancer patients. TCRdb's table, derived via immunoSEQ multiplex PCR, lists solely in-frame clones and lacks some. The repertoire has roughly 89,000 clones, roughly 91% of them found once; the top ten carry about 16%. In germline, CDR1 is MGHRA, CDR2 YSYEKL. V lost 3 bases, J lost 6 bases, and 14 bases lay in between. The CDR3 runs 14 residues. A few counts support this clone. V and J are TRBV4-1 and TRBJ1-2; tentative D call: TRBD1 (5 bases). The origin of this receptor is a man between 50 and 59 years old in good health. Material: blood. In DNA form, the CDR3 reads TGCGCCAGCAGCCACGACGGGGGTACTGATGGCTACACCTTC. Encoded protein: CASSHDGGTDGYTF.